This T cell receptor (beta chain) was captured by sequencing in a study of beta chain features in type 1 diabetes. The study, taken as a whole, reports: There were fewer insertions and more deletions at the VDJ junctions of type 1 diabetes patients.

Per donor, one heparinised blood draw averaged about 100 mL. Note on this clone: Its target is not known.

The study reverse transcribed the entire isolated RNA, so it sequenced expressed TCRB transcripts. Here immunoSEQ multiplex PCR was the method, and the copy in TCRdb shows in-frame clones only, minus some. The data hold hundreds of thousands of clones, with about an eighth observed a single time. The V end lost 4 bases, the J end lost 4 bases, and 16 bases lay between the germline ends. Germline V CDR1 and CDR2: SGHTA, FQGNSA. The CDR3 spans 15 residues. V usage is TRBV7-2 and J usage is TRBJ2-5; D possibly corresponds to TRBD2 (5 bases). The specimen sequenced was naive CD4+ T cells from blood. The receptor comes from a woman aged 18-29 years in good health. The DNA of the CDR3 is TGTGCCAGCAGCTATAATAGAGTCCGGGGAGAGACCCAGTACTTC. Protein sequence: CASSYNRVRGETQYF.